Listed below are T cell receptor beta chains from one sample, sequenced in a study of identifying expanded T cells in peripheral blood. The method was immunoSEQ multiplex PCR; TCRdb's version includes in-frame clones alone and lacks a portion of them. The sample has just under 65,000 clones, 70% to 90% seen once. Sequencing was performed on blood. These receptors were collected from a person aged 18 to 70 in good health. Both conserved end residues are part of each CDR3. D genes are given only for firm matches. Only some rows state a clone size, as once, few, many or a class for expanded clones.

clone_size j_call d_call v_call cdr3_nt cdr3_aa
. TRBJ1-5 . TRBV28 TGTGCCAGCAGTTTGGTGGGTTTCAGCAATCAGCCCCAGCATTTT CASSLVGFSNQPQHF
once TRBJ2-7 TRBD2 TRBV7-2 TGTGCCAGCAGTCTCGAGCGGGAGGACGAGCAGTACTTC CASSLEREDEQYF
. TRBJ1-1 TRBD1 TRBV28 TGTGCCAGCAGTTCCCGACAGGGGCAATACACTGAAGCTTTCTTT CASSSRQGQYTEAFF
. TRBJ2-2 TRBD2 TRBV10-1 TGCGCCAGCAGCCGAACTAGCGGGGGCTCTAACACCGGGGAGCTGTTTTTT CASSRTSGGSNTGELFF
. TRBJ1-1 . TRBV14 TGTGCCAGCAGCCAAGATGGGGTGGGCACTGAAGCTTTCTTT CASSQDGVGTEAFF
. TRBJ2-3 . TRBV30 TGTGCCTGGAGTGAGGGAACTAGCACAGATACGCAGTATTTT CAWSEGTSTDTQYF
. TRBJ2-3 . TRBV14 TGTGCCAGCAGCCAGCCCGGGCCAGATACGCAGTATTTT CASSQPGPDTQYF
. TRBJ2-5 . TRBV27 TGTGCCAGCGCGGGTGGGGGGCTATTGGAGACCCAGTACTTC CASAGGGLLETQYF
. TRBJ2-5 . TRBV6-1 TGTGCCAGCAGTGAAGAGGGTTTGTGGCAAGAGACCCAGTACTTC CASSEEGLWQETQYF
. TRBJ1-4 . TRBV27 TGTGCCAGCAGTTTATTGGGGGCGCCGGAAAAACTGTTTTTT CASSLLGAPEKLFF
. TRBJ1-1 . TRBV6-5 TGTGCCAGCAGTTACTCTTTCCTCCGGGGGAACACTGAAGCTTTCTTT CASSYSFLRGNTEAFF
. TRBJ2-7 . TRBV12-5 TGTGCTAGTGGTCTCCCCCCAGCTAACTATCCCTACGAGCAGTACTTC CASGLPPANYPYEQYF
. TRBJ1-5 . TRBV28 TGTGCCAGCGTCCCCCCGGGAGGGAATCAGCCCCAGCATTTT CASVPPGGNQPQHF
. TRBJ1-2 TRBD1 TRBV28 TGTGCCAGCAGTGGACAGGGGATGGGTGGCTACACCTTC CASSGQGMGGYTF
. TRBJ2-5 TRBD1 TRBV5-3 TGTGCCAGAAGCTTGAGGGACAGGGGAGGGGAGACCCAGTACTTC CARSLRDRGGETQYF
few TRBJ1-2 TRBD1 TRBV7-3 TGTGCCAGCAGCCAGCGACAGGGGCATGGCTACACCTTC CASSQRQGHGYTF
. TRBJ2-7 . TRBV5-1 TGCGCCAGCAGCTTTCGAGGGAGAGGATACGAGCAGTACTTC CASSFRGRGYEQYF
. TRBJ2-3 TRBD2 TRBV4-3 TGCGCCAGCAGCCAACTAGCGGGAGGAGGCACAGATACGCAGTATTTT CASSQLAGGGTDTQYF